Listed here are 16 T cell receptor beta chains from one sample, sequenced in a study of cytomegalovirus exposure and HLA in healthy donors (dated by TCRdb to the late 2010s). Libraries came from the immunoSEQ multiplex PCR assay. The multiplex PCR relied on a mix of 60 forward primers for TCR Vbeta segments and 13 reverse primers for TCR Jbeta segments. TCRdb limited this immuneACCESS table to in-frame rearrangements with V and J called. A share of clones is missing; checked studies link under half to unresolved V genes, and the rest is unexplained. Counted in this sample were about 140,000 clones; about three quarters of them appeared once. The top ten clones comprise less than 2% of the sample. Sequenced sample: PBMCs. The receptor source for this set is a woman aged 30 to 39 in good health and CMV-seronegative.

This clone occurred once. The chain employs TRBV5-1 and TRBJ2-1; D gene unclear. Trimming pared 0 bases from V and 3 bases from J, leaving 4 bases between. CDR3 size: 13 residues. Germline V lookup: CDR1 SGHRS, CDR2 YFSETQ. In DNA, the CDR3 is TGCGCCAGCAGCTTGGGCGGCTACAATGAGCAGTTCTTC. Protein product: CASSLGGYNEQFF.

A single count supports this clone. The chain is built from TRBV6-1 and TRBJ2-2, with 9 positions matching TRBD2. The germline gives CDR1 MNHNS, CDR2 SASEGT. Unmatched junction bases numbered 8, after V lost 4 bases and J lost 5 bases. The CDR3 has 16 amino acids. CDR3 loop: CASSALAGGRTGELFF. DNA of the CDR3: TGTGCCAGCAGTGCTCTGGCGGGGGGGCGTACCGGGGAGCTGTTTTTT.

J is TRBJ1-2 and V is TRBV6-5; tentatively, D is TRBD1 (6 bases). From germline, CDR1 is MNHEY and CDR2 SVGAGI. The CDR3 is 13 residues long. V was pared by 5 bases and J by 8 bases, with 15 bases between. The CDR3 DNA sequence: TGTGCCAGCAGTCTACAGGGAATTAAGGGCTACACCTTC. This sequence encodes CASSLQGIKGYTF.

This clone appeared many times. The chain joins TRBV12-5 to TRBJ2-1; D gene unclear. The CDR3 covers 16 residues. Germline loops: CDR1 LGHNT, CDR2 FRNRAP. Trimming took 1 base from V and 0 from J, leaving 10 bases between them. The CDR3 sequence is CASGLDSTSSYNEQFF. DNA of the CDR3: TGTGCTAGTGGTTTGGACAGTACGAGCTCCTACAATGAGCAGTTCTTC.

This chain joins TRBV5-4 and TRBJ1-1, with TRBD1 as a possible D gene (6 bases). The CDR3 covers 13 residues. Trimming cost V 4 bases and J 1 base, with 8 bases left between them. Germline V gene lookup returns CDR1 SGHNT and CDR2 YYREEE (reference sequence). This CDR3 is CASSTTGNTEAFF. The CDR3 bases are TGTGCCAGCAGCACGACAGGGAACACTGAAGCTTTCTTT.

This clone was counted a single time. The chain combines TRBV29-1 with TRBJ2-2; 8 bases are shared with TRBD1. CDR3 length: 15 amino acids. The germline V gene has CDR1 SQVTM and CDR2 ANQGSEA. J was trimmed by 5 bases and V by 5 bases; bases with no gene match: 10. The DNA of the CDR3 is TGCAGCGTTAGAGGGGCCAGGGGGCAAACCGGGGAGCTGTTTTTT. It translates to CSVRGARGQTGELFF.

This clone occurred once. The V gene is TRBV6-5, the J gene TRBJ1-1; no clear D gene. CDR1 and CDR2 from the germline V gene are MNHEY and SVGAGI. V lost 2 bases to trimming and J lost 1 base, with 8 bases between them. This CDR3 is built from 14 residues. CDR3 amino acids: CASSYVEENTEAFF. The CDR3 nucleotides are TGTGCCAGCAGTTACGTAGAAGAGAACACTGAAGCTTTCTTT.

The chain carries TRBV5-4 and TRBJ1-1; possibly TRBD1 for D (5 bases). Germline CDR1 is SGHNT and CDR2 is YYREEE (reference sequence). The CDR3 sequence is 16 residues long. Trimming left V 0 bases short and J 0 bases short, with 12 bases between. The DNA for the CDR3 is TGTGCCAGCAGCTTGGGACAGCTATCCATGAACACTGAAGCTTTCTTT. It is translated as CASSLGQLSMNTEAFF.

The chain employs TRBV7-8 and TRBJ1-5; TRBD1 agrees at 7 bases. Germline V gene sequence: CDR1 SGHVS, CDR2 FQNEAQ. Germline trimming cut 5 bases from V and 0 bases from J; bases unmatched to any gene: 10. The CDR3 has 17 residues. The CDR3 protein is CASSPGQHSYSNQPQHF. As DNA, the CDR3 is TGTGCCAGCAGCCCGGGACAGCATAGTTATAGCAATCAGCCCCAGCATTTT.

This clone was observed once. The chain employs TRBV5-1 and TRBJ1-2; D is unresolved. Germline lookup yields CDR1 SGHRS and CDR2 YFSETQ. The CDR3 spans 15 residues. Trimming left V 6 bases short and J 2 bases short, with 17 bases between. The CDR3 region has the DNA TGCGCCAGCATCCAACGACCGGGAGCCAACTATGGCTACACCTTC. Amino acids: CASIQRPGANYGYTF.

The chain links TRBV6-1 to TRBJ2-1; TRBD2 aligns across 8 bases. The CDR3 runs to 19 residues. V was pared by 0 bases and J by 10 bases, with 20 bases of the junction left unmatched. Germline values: CDR1 MNHNS, CDR2 SASEGT. The CDR3 reads CASSEARSGGFRAHEEQFF. CDR3 nucleotide sequence: TGTGCCAGCAGTGAAGCGCGGAGCGGGGGCTTTCGGGCCCACGAGGAGCAGTTCTTC.

The rearrangement links TRBV5-1 to TRBJ2-3; D unclear. The CDR3 has 15 amino acids. The V gene's germline CDR1 is SGHRS and CDR2 YFSETQ. V was pared by 0 bases and J by 2 bases, with 10 bases between. CDR3 in DNA: TGCGCCAGCAGCTTGGCCGGAGTCCACACAGATACGCAGTATTTT. Translated, it gives CASSLAGVHTDTQYF.

The rearrangement joins TRBV13 to TRBJ1-2; D remains unclear. V was clipped by 0 bases and J by 5 bases, with 7 bases between them. Germline V gene data show CDR1 as PRHDT and CDR2 as FYEKMQ (reference sequence). The CDR3 is 13 amino acids. CDR3 in DNA: TGTGCCAGCAGCTTAGGGGTCGGGTATGGCTACACCTTC. This sequence encodes CASSLGVGYGYTF.

The chain has TRBV6-1 and TRBJ1-5; D gene unclear. V gave up 2 bases and J gave up 11 bases, with 19 bases separating them. The CDR3 runs to 15 residues. In germline, CDR1 is MNHNS, CDR2 SASEGT. The CDR3 region has the DNA TGTGCCAGCAGTGAAAACGCAGGAGGGTTAAAGGCCCAGCATTTT. Amino acids: CASSENAGGLKAQHF.

This clone was seen a few times. The chain links TRBV27 to TRBJ2-1; D may be TRBD2 (6 bases). The CDR3 has 15 amino acids. Deletions cut 3 bases from V and 4 bases from J, with 13 bases between. CDR1 and CDR2 (germline): MNHEY, SMNVEV (reference sequence). The CDR3, as DNA: TGTGCCAGCAGTTTGCGGGGTGGGGGTTACAATGAGCAGTTCTTC. This codes for CASSLRGGGYNEQFF.

This chain connects TRBV5-6 to TRBJ1-1, with 8 bases fitting TRBD1. This CDR3 has 14 residues. Germline CDR1 SGHDT, CDR2 YYEEEE. J lost 0 bases, V lost 4 bases, and 2 bases had no gene match. CDR3 nucleotide sequence: TGTGCCAGCAGCCTGGACAGGGTGAACACTGAAGCTTTCTTT. Translation: CASSLDRVNTEAFF.